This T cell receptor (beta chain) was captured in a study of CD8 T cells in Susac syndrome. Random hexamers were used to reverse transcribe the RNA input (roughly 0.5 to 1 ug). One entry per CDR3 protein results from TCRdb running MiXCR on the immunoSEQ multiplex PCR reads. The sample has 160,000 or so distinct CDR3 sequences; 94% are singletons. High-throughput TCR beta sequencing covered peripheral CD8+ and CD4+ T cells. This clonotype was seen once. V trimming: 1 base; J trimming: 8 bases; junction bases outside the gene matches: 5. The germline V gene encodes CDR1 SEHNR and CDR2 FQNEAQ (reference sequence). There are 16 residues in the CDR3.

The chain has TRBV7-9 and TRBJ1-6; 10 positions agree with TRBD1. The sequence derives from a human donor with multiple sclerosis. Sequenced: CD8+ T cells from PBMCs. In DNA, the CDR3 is TGTGCCAGCAGCTTAGTACTCGGGACAGGGGATTCACCCCTCCACTTT. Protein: CASSLVLGTGDSPLHF.